This is a list of T cell receptor beta chains from one sample in a study of monozygotic twins with inflammatory bowel disease. Reprocessing the 5' RACE reads, TCRdb reports a single entry for every CDR3 protein and omits DNA. The listing contains some 190,000 distinct CDR3 sequences. The sample comprised blood. The receptors were sampled from a human donor with ulcerative colitis or Crohn's disease, or a healthy co-twin of an affected twin (not recorded which). CDR3s include the opening cysteine and the closing phenylalanine or tryptophan. Each record gives: J gene, V gene, CDR3 protein.

j_call: TRBJ1-1
v_call: TRBV5-1
cdr3_aa: CASSLTINTEAFF

j_call: TRBJ2-1
v_call: TRBV5-1
cdr3_aa: CASSSGGRSGEQFF

j_call: TRBJ1-1
v_call: TRBV7-2
cdr3_aa: CASSFLDTEAFF

j_call: TRBJ2-1
v_call: TRBV29-1
cdr3_aa: CSVEAGQDANNEQFF

j_call: TRBJ2-7
v_call: TRBV6-5
cdr3_aa: CASSGEDYEQYF

j_call: TRBJ2-3
v_call: TRBV5-1
cdr3_aa: CASSQDLPGPDTQYF

j_call: TRBJ1-5
v_call: TRBV4-2
cdr3_aa: CASSQEHTANQPQHF

j_call: TRBJ2-2
v_call: TRBV6-1
cdr3_aa: CASTLTSGHANTGELFF

j_call: TRBJ2-3
v_call: TRBV30
cdr3_aa: CAWRKGGTDTQYF

j_call: TRBJ2-7
v_call: TRBV6-1
cdr3_aa: CASSGDRNSYEQYF

j_call: TRBJ1-4
v_call: TRBV5-6
cdr3_aa: CASSLIQGVSEKLFF

j_call: TRBJ1-1
v_call: TRBV18
cdr3_aa: CASSPWTGEGPFF

j_call: TRBJ1-1
v_call: TRBV6-5
cdr3_aa: CASSSHLGGVLGTEAFF

j_call: TRBJ2-2
v_call: TRBV9
cdr3_aa: CASSARSTGELFF

j_call: TRBJ2-6
v_call: TRBV7-2
cdr3_aa: CASSLVVRVSGANVLTF

j_call: TRBJ2-3
v_call: TRBV15
cdr3_aa: CATGLAADTQYF

j_call: TRBJ2-5
v_call: TRBV9
cdr3_aa: CASSVEVLAGKETQYF

j_call: TRBJ2-1
v_call: TRBV7-9
cdr3_aa: CASSLGLAEPKQQFF

j_call: TRBJ2-2
v_call: TRBV7-6
cdr3_aa: CASSPRSLNTGELFF

j_call: TRBJ2-3
v_call: TRBV29-1
cdr3_aa: CSVHTGFEGDTQYF

j_call: TRBJ1-5
v_call: TRBV7-2
cdr3_aa: CASSYWGPGSNQPQHF

j_call: TRBJ2-3
v_call: TRBV5-1
cdr3_aa: CASSLAGGARQADTQYF

j_call: TRBJ1-6
v_call: TRBV3-1
cdr3_aa: CASSQGDSDNSPLHF

j_call: TRBJ1-5
v_call: TRBV20-1
cdr3_aa: CSGRGGSNQPQHF

j_call: TRBJ2-2
v_call: TRBV5-4
cdr3_aa: CASSRLRGIDTGELFF

j_call: TRBJ2-7
v_call: TRBV28
cdr3_aa: CASRATGYHEQYF

j_call: TRBJ2-3
v_call: TRBV20-1
cdr3_aa: CSARPSGRDTQYF

j_call: TRBJ1-1
v_call: TRBV5-1
cdr3_aa: CASSLGRDGAFF

j_call: TRBJ2-7
v_call: TRBV4-3
cdr3_aa: CASSQSNRAGEFYEQYF

j_call: TRBJ2-1
v_call: TRBV5-4
cdr3_aa: CASSPYQTGGINEQFF

j_call: TRBJ1-2
v_call: TRBV5-6
cdr3_aa: CASSLAPGGYTF

j_call: TRBJ2-1
v_call: TRBV2
cdr3_aa: CANRAGLPAEEQFF

j_call: TRBJ1-2
v_call: TRBV7-2
cdr3_aa: CASSSGQGANYGYTF

j_call: TRBJ1-1
v_call: TRBV6-5
cdr3_aa: CASSFGLVNTEAFF

j_call: TRBJ1-2
v_call: TRBV20-1
cdr3_aa: CSARAGTASGGYTF

j_call: TRBJ2-7
v_call: TRBV7-2
cdr3_aa: CASSLASAVEQYF

j_call: TRBJ2-7
v_call: TRBV5-6
cdr3_aa: CASSGTGGVYEQYF

j_call: TRBJ2-7
v_call: TRBV4-1
cdr3_aa: CASSQEPQNPAYEQYF

j_call: TRBJ1-1
v_call: TRBV12-3/TRBV12-4
cdr3_aa: CASSKTYTEAFF

j_call: TRBJ1-5
v_call: TRBV28
cdr3_aa: CASSAPTRYNQPQHF

j_call: TRBJ1-4
v_call: TRBV20-1
cdr3_aa: CSAPDGLSSNEKLFF